This T cell receptor beta chain was sequenced during a study of Ad26.COV2.S vaccination and SARS-CoV-2 variants. Overall study context: Enrolled in COV1001, the donor was in the Ad26.COV2.S trial arm, which received the vaccine. The study gave Ad26.COV2.S intramuscularly, once or twice 56 days apart.

As to treatment: some 19 received Ad26.COV2.S at low or high dose, single or two shots; 5 received placebo; per-sample allocation not given. Sampling was done on day 63 after the first vaccine or placebo injection. As for this clone: Antigen unknown.

Germline V gene data show CDR1 as SGHTA and CDR2 as FQGNSA. The CDR3 covers 14 residues. Trimming pared 0 bases from V and 5 bases from J, leaving 10 bases between. Study-level results: Spike-specific TCR breadth in vaccine recipients exceeded that seen in placebo recipients. Vaccine and placebo recipients had similar non-spike TCR breadth.

Sequencing was performed with immunoSEQ multiplex PCR; in TCRdb, only in-frame clones are kept and a portion is missing. The sample shows roughly 400,000 clones, about nine tenths of them seen only once. V and J are TRBV7-2 and TRBJ2-5, with a weak D call TRBD1 (5 bases). The clonotype originates from a person aged 18-60 years who received the Ad26.COV2.S COVID-19 vaccine or a placebo. Here the sequenced sample was peripheral blood, taken in a trial of Ad26.COV2.S vaccine versus placebo. Here the CDR3 DNA reads TGTGCCAGCAGCTTAGCGGGGCCAGGGGAGACCCAGTACTTC. Protein: CASSLAGPGETQYF.